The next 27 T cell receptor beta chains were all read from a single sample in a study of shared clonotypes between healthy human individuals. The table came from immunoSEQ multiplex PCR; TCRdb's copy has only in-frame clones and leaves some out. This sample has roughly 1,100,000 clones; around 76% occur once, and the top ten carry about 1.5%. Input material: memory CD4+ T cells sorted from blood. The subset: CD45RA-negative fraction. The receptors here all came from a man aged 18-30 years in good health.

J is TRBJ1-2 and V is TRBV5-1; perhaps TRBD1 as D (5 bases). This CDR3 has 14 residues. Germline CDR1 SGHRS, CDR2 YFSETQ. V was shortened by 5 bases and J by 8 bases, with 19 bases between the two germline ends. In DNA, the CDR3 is TGCGCCAGCAGTGACGGCGGAGGGGTTTCGGGCTACACCTTC. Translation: CASSDGGGVSGYTF.

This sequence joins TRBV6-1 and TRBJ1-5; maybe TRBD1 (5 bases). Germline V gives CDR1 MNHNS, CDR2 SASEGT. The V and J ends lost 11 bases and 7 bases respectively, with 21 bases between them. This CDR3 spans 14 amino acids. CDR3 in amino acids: CAPPNRQPGQPQHF. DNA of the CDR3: TGTGCCCCACCCAACCGACAGCCGGGGCAGCCCCAGCATTTT.

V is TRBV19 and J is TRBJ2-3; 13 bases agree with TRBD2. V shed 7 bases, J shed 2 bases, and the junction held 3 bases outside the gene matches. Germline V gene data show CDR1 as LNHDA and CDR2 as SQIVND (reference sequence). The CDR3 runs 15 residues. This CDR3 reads CASMGLAGTTDTQYF. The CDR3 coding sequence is TGTGCCAGTATGGGACTAGCGGGAACCACAGATACGCAGTATTTT. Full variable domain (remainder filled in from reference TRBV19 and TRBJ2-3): DGGITQSPKYLFRKEGQNVTLSCEQNLNHDAMYWYRQDPGQGLRLIYYSQIVNDFQKGDIAEGYSVSREKKESFPLTVTSAQKNPTAFYLCASMGLAGTTDTQYFGPGTRLTVL.

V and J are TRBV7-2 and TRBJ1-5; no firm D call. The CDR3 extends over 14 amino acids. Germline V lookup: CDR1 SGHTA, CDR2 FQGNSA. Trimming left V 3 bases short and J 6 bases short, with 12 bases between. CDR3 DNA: TGTGCCAGCAGCTTGGGAGTCTCGGGTCAGCCCCAGCATTTT. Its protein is CASSLGVSGQPQHF.

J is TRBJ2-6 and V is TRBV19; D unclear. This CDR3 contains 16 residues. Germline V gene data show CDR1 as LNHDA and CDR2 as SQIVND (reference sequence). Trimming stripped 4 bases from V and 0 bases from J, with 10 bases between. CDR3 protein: CASSKVLYSGANVLTF. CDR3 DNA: TGTGCCAGTAGTAAGGTCCTCTACTCTGGGGCCAACGTCCTGACTTTC.

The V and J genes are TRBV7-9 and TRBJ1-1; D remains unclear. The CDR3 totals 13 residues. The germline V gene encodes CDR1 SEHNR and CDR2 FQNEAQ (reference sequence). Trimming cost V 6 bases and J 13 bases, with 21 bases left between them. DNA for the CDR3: TGTGCCAGCAGATATCCAGGCGAGGGCCCGGTTTTCTTT. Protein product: CASRYPGEGPVFF.

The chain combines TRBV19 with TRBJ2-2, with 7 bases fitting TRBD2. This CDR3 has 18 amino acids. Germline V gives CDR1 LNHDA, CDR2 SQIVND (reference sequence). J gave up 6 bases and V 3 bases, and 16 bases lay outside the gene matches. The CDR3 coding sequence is TGTGCCAGTAGTATCGTTCGGGAATGGCGCGGGAGCTCCGGGGAGCTGTTTTTT. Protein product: CASSIVREWRGSSGELFF.

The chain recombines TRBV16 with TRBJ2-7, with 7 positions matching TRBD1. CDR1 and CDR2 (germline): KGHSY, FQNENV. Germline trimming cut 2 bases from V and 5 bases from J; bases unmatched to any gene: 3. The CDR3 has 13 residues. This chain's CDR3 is CASSQATGDEQYF. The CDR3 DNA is TGTGCCAGCAGCCAAGCTACAGGGGACGAGCAGTACTTC.

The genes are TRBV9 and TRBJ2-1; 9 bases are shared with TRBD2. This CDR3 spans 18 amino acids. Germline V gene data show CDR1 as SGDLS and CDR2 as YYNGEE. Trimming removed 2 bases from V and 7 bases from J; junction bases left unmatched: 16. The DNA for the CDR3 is TGTGCCAGCAGCGTGGGGGTAGCGGGAGTCCCCCAGAGAAATGAGCAGTTCTTC. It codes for CASSVGVAGVPQRNEQFF.

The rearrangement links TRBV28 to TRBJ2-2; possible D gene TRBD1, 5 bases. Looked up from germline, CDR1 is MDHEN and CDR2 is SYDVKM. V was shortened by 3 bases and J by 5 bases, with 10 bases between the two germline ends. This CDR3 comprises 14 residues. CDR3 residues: CASSFAGLTGELFF. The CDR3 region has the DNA TGTGCCAGCAGTTTCGCAGGGCTGACCGGGGAGCTGTTTTTT.

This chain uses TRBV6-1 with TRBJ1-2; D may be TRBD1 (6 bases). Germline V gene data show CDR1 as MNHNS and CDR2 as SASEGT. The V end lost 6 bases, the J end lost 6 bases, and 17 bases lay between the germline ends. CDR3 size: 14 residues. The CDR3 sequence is CASRDTGYRDGYTF. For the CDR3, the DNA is TGTGCCAGCAGGGATACAGGGTATAGGGATGGCTACACCTTC.

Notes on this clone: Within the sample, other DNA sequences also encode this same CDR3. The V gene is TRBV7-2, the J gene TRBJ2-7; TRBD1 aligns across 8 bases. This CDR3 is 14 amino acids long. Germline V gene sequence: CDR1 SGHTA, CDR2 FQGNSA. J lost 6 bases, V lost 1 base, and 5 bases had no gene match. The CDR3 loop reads CASSLGQGASEQYF. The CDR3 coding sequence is TGTGCCAGCAGCTTAGGGCAGGGGGCCTCCGAGCAGTACTTC.

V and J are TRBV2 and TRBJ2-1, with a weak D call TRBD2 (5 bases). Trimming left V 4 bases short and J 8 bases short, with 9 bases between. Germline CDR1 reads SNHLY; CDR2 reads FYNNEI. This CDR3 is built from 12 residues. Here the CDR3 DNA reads TGTGCCAGCAGTGGTGGAGGAGATGAGCAGTTCTTC. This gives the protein CASSGGGDEQFF.

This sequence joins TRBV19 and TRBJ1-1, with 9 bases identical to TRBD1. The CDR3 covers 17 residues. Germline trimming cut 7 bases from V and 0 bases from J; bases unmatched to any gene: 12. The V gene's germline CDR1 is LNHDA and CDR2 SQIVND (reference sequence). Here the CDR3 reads CASNDGTGRALNTEAFF. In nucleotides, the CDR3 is TGTGCCAGTAACGACGGGACAGGGCGGGCTTTGAACACTGAAGCTTTCTTT. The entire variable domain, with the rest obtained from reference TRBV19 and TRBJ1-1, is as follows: DGGITQSPKYLFRKEGQNVTLSCEQNLNHDAMYWYRQDPGQGLRLIYYSQIVNDFQKGDIAEGYSVSREKKESFPLTVTSAQKNPTAFYLCASNDGTGRALNTEAFFGQGTRLTVV.

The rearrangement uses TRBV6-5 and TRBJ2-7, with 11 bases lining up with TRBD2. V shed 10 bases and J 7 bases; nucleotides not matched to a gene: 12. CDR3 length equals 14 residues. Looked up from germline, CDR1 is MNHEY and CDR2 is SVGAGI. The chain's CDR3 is CATRTGLAGREQYF. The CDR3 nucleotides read TGTGCCACCCGTACTGGACTAGCGGGTCGGGAGCAGTACTTC.

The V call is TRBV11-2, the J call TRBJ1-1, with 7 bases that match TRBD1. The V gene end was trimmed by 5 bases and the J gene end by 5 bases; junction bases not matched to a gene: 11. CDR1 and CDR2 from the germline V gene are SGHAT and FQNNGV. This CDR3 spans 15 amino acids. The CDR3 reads CASSHNRGERTEAFF. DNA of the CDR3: TGTGCCAGCAGCCATAACAGGGGTGAGAGGACTGAAGCTTTCTTT.

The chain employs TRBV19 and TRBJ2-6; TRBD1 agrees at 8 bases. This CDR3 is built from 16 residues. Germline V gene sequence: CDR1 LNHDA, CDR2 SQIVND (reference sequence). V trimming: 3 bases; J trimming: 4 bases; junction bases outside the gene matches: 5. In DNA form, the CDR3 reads TGTGCCAGTAGTATTGTCAGGGGGCACGGGGCCAACGTCCTGACTTTC. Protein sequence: CASSIVRGHGANVLTF.

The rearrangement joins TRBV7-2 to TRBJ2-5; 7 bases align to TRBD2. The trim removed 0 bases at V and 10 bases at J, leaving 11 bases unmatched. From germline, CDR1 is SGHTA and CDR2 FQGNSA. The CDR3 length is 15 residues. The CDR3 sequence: CASSLAGRAAQDQYF. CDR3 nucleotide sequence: TGTGCCAGCAGCTTAGCGGGGAGGGCGGCTCAGGACCAGTACTTC.

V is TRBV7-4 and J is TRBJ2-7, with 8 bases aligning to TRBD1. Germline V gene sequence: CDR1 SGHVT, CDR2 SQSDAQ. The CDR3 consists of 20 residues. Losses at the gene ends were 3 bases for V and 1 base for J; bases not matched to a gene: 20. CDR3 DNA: TGTGCCAGCAGCTTGGGCACGAAAGGTTGGGGGACAGGTCTTTCCTACGAGCAGTACTTC. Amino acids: CASSLGTKGWGTGLSYEQYF. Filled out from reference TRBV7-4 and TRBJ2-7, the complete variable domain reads GAGVSQSPRYKVAKRGRDVALRCDSISGHVTLYWYRQTLGQGSEVLTYSQSDAQRDKSGRPSGRFSAERPERSVSTLKIQRTEQGDSAVYLCASSLGTKGWGTGLSYEQYFGPGTRLTVT.

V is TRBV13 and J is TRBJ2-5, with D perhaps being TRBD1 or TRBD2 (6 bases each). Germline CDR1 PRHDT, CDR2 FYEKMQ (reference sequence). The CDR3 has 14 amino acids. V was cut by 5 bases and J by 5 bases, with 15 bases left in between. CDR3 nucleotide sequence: TGTGCCAGCAGCCCCCCTACAGGGAGGGAGACCCAGTACTTC. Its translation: CASSPPTGRETQYF.

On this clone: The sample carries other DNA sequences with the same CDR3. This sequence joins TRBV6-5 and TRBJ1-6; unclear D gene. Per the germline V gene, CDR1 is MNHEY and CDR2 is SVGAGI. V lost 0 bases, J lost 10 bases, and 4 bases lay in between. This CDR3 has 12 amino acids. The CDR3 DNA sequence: TGTGCCAGCAGTTACTCGGGCTCACCCCTCCACTTT. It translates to CASSYSGSPLHF.

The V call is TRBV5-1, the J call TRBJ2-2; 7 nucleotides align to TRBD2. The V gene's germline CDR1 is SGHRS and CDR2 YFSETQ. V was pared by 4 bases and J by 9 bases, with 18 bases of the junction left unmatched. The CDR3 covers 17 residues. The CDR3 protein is CASSPNTDLAGARELFF. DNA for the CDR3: TGCGCCAGCAGCCCGAATACCGACCTGGCGGGAGCTAGGGAGCTGTTTTTT.

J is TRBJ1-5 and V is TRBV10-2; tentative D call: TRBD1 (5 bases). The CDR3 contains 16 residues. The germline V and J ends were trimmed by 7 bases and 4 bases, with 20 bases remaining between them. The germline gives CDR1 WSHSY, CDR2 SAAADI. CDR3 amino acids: CASKDRTGTLNQPQHF. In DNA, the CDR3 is TGCGCCAGCAAGGATCGCACCGGGACCCTTAATCAGCCCCAGCATTTT.

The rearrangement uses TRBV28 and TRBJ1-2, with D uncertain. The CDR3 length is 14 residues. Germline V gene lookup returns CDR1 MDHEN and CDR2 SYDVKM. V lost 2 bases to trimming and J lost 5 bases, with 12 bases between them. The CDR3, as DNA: TGTGCCAGCAGTTTAAAAAATGGAGGGTATGGCTACACCTTC. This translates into CASSLKNGGYGYTF.

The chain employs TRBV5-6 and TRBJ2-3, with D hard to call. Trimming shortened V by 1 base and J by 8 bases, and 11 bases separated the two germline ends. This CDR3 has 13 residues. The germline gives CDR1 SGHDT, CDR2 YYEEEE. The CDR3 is CASSLISVGTQYF. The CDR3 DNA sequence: TGTGCCAGCAGCTTGATTTCGGTGGGTACGCAGTATTTT.

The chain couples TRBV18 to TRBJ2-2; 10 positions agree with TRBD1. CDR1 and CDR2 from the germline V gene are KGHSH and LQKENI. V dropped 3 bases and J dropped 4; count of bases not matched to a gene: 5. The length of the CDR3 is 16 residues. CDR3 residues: CASSPQGTGATGELFF. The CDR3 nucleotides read TGTGCCAGCTCACCTCAAGGGACAGGGGCCACCGGGGAGCTGTTTTTT.

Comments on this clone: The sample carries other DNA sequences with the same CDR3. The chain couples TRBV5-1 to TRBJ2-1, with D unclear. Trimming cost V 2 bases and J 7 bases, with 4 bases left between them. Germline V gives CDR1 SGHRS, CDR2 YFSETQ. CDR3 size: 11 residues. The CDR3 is CASSFRNEQFF. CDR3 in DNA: TGCGCCAGCAGCTTTCGGAATGAGCAGTTCTTC.